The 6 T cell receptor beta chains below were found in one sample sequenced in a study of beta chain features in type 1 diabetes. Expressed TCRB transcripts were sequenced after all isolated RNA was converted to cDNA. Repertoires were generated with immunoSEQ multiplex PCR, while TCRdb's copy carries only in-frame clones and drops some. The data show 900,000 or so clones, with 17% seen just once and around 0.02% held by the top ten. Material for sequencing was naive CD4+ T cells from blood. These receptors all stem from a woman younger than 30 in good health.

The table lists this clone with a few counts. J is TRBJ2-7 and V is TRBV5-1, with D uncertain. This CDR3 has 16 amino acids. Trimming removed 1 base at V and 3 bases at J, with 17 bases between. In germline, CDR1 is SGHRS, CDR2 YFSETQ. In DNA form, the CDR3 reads TGCGCCAGCAGCTTGAGGGTCAGGTCGTATATCTACGAGCAGTACTTC. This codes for CASSLRVRSYIYEQYF.

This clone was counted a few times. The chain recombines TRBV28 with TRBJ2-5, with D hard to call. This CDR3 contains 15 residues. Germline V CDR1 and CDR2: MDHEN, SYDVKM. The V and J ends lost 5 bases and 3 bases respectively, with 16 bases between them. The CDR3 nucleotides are TGTGCCAGCAGTCCTCGTAGACGCCGAGAAGAGACCCAGTACTTC. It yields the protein CASSPRRRREETQYF.

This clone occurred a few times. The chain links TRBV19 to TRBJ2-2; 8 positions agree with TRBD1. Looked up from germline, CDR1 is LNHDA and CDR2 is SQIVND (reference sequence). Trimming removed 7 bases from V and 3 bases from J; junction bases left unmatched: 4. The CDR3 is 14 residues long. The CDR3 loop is CASTQTGDTGELFF. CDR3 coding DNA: TGTGCCAGTACCCAGACAGGGGACACCGGGGAGCTGTTTTTT.

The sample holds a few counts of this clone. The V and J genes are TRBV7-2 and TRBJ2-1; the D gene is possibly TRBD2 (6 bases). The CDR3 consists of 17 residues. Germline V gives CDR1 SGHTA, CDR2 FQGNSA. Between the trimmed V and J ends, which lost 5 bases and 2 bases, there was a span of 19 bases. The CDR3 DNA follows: TGTGCCAGCAGCCCCCACGCAACGGGAGCCACCTACAATGAGCAGTTCTTC. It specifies CASSPHATGATYNEQFF.

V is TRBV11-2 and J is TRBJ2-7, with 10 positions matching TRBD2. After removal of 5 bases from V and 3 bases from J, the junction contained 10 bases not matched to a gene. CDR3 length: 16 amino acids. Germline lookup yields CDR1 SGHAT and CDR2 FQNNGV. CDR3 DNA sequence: TGTGCCAGCAGCCCAGGTCGGCTAGCGGGGGTCTACGAGCAGTACTTC. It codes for CASSPGRLAGVYEQYF.

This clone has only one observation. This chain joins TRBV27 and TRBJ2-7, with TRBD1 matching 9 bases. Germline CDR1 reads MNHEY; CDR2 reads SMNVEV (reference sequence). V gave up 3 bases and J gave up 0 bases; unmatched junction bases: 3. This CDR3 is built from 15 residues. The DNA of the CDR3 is TGTGCCAGCAGTTTCAGGGACAGGGACTCCTACGAGCAGTACTTC. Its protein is CASSFRDRDSYEQYF.